This T cell receptor beta chain was sequenced in a study of T cell repertoires in cytomegalovirus infection. For the study at large: Public signatures in TCR beta pointed to CMV infection and matching HLA type.

Study findings and constraints: Adding up the frequency of public TCR beta families identified people who carried CMV plus the relevant HLA.

TCRdb reanalysed the reads using MiXCR and keeps one entry per CDR3 protein. The sample includes around 170,000 distinct CDR3 sequences, about 15% seen only once; the top ten take roughly a sixth. From germline, CDR1 is MNHEY and CDR2 SMNVEV (reference sequence). The V gene lost 0 bases and the J gene lost 7 bases, with 15 bases spanning the gap. This CDR3 spans 15 amino acids. This clonotype was counted between two and nine times. Its antigen remains unidentified. The TCR originated in a human donor in good health (CMV status not recorded). Some clones in this sample may be carry-over from other donors' samples. Material for sequencing was CD8+ T cells from PBMCs. V gene TRBV27 combines with J gene TRBJ1-1; D is possibly TRBD1 (5 bases). CDR3: CASSLSYQGTVEAFF. CDR3 DNA: TGTGCCAGCAGTTTATCGTACCAGGGAACAGTTGAAGCTTTCTTT.